The next 3 T cell receptor beta chains were all read from a single sample in a study of blood T cell repertoires in COVID-19. This table comes from immunoSEQ multiplex PCR, and its TCRdb copy is limited to in-frame clones, with some not included. Altogether over 300,000 clones are present, over 75% being singletons, with the ten largest covering 0.97%. The material sequenced was PBMCs or T cells enriched from blood (not recorded which). These TCRs come from a woman between 25 and 40 years old with acute COVID-19.

This clone has only a few counts. J is TRBJ1-4 and V is TRBV27; a possible D gene is TRBD1 (5 bases). The length of the CDR3 is 15 residues. Germline-derived CDR1 and CDR2 are MNHEY and SMNVEV (reference sequence). Trimming left V 0 bases short and J 5 bases short, with 10 bases between. CDR3 in DNA: TGTGCCAGCAGTTTATCGCGGGGCAGGAATGAAAAACTGTTTTTT. This encodes CASSLSRGRNEKLFF.

V is TRBV4-1 and J is TRBJ2-3; 9 nucleotides agree with TRBD1. V lost 3 bases to trimming and J lost 4 bases; unmatched junction nucleotides: 5. Germline loops: CDR1 MGHRA, CDR2 YSYEKL. CDR3 length: 15 residues. The CDR3 region has the DNA TGCGCCAGCAGCCAGACCGGGACAGGGTCAGATACGCAGTATTTT. It encodes CASSQTGTGSDTQYF.

The rearrangement links TRBV30 to TRBJ1-1; weak D call: TRBD1 (5 bases). Germline CDR1 reads GTSNPN; CDR2 reads SVGIG (reference sequence). The V and J ends lost 0 bases and 5 bases respectively, with 16 bases between them. The CDR3 is made up of 15 amino acids. As DNA, the CDR3 is TGTGCCTGGAGTGTACACCCCCCAGGGATGACTGAAGCTTTCTTT. Protein product: CAWSVHPPGMTEAFF.